The present entry profiles one T cell receptor beta chain with its context. The antigen remains undetermined. The data derive from a study of CD8 T cells in ankylosing spondylitis. Study outcomes and limitations: Earlier studies detected some motif variants in reactive arthritis synovial fluid and blood. Ankylosing spondylitis blood appeared to be characterized by a TCR beta motif of several highly homologous variants. Enrichment of disease-linked clones was reportedly significant in matched ankylosing spondylitis synovial fluid.

The germline gives CDR1 LGHNA, CDR2 YSLEER. This CDR3 has 14 amino acids. V lost 2 bases and J 4 bases, leaving 11 bases between the germline ends. Quantitative 5'-RACE with molecular barcodes produced the TCR beta libraries. Using its own MiXCR run on the 5' RACE reads, TCRdb lists one record per CDR3 protein. The repertoire holds about 800,000 distinct CDR3 sequences, with 12% as singletons. Input material: blood, either unsorted or a sorted T cell fraction (not recorded which). The sequence came from a male donor with ankylosing spondylitis. The rearrangement links TRBV4-3 to TRBJ1-2; D possibly corresponds to TRBD1 (5 bases). Here the CDR3 DNA reads TGCGCCAGCAGCCAACGGTGGGACCTCTATGGCTACACCTTC. Amino acid sequence: CASSQRWDLYGYTF.